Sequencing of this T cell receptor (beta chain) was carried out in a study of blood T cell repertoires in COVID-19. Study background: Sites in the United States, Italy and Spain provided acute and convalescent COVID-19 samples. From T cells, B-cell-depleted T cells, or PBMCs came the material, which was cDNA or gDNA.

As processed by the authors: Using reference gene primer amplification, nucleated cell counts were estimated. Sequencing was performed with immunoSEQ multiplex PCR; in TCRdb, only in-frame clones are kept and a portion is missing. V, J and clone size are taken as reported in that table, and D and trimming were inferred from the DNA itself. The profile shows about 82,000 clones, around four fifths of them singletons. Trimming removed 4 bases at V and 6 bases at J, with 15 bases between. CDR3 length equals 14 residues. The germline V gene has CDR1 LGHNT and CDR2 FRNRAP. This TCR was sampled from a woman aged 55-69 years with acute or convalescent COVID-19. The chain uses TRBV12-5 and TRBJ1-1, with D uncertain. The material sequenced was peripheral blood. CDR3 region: CASGSGDTAPEAFF. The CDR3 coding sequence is TGTGCTAGTGGTTCTGGCGACACGGCCCCTGAAGCTTTCTTT.